This T cell receptor (beta chain) comes out of a study of blood T cells in healthy people across ages. The CDR3 is 13 residues long. The germline V gene encodes CDR1 SEHNR and CDR2 FQNEAQ (reference sequence). The amount of total RNA extracted per sample was at least 5.5 micrograms. This clonotype was picked up one time. Its ends do not fully match the called genes, so a read error is possible. Through a sample-barcoded 5' primer and a J-beta primer mix, a second PCR was run for roughly 6 to 12 cycles. TCRdb called the 5' RACE reads again in MiXCR, with one record for every CDR3 protein. The profile shows hundreds of thousands of distinct CDR3 sequences, 44% of them singletons.

The V gene is TRBV7-9, the J gene TRBJ2-1, with D hard to call. Sequencing was performed on blood. The sequence derives from a man aged 55 to 69 in good health. The CDR3 loop reads CASSVARSNEQFF. DNA of the CDR3: TGTGCCAGCAGCGTAGCACGGTCAAATGAGCAGTTCTTC.